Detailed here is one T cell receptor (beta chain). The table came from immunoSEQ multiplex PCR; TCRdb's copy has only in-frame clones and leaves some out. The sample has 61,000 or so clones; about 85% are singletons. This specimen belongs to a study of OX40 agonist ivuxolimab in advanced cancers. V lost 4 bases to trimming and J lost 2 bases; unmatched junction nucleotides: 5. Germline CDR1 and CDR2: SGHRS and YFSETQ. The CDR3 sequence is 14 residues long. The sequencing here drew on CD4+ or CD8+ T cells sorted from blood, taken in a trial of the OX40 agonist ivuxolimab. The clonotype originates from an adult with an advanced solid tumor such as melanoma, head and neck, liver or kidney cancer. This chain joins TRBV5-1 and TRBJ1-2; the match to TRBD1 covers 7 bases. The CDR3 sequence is CASSPTGSNYGYTF. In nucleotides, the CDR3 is TGCGCCAGCAGCCCGACAGGGTCGAACTATGGCTACACCTTC. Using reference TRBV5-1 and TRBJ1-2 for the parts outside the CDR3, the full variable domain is KAGVTQTPRYLIKTRGQQVTLSCSPISGHRSVSWYQQTPGQGLQFLFEYFSETQRNKGNFPGRFSGRQFSNSRSEMNVSTLELGDSALYLCASSPTGSNYGYTFGSGTRLTVV.